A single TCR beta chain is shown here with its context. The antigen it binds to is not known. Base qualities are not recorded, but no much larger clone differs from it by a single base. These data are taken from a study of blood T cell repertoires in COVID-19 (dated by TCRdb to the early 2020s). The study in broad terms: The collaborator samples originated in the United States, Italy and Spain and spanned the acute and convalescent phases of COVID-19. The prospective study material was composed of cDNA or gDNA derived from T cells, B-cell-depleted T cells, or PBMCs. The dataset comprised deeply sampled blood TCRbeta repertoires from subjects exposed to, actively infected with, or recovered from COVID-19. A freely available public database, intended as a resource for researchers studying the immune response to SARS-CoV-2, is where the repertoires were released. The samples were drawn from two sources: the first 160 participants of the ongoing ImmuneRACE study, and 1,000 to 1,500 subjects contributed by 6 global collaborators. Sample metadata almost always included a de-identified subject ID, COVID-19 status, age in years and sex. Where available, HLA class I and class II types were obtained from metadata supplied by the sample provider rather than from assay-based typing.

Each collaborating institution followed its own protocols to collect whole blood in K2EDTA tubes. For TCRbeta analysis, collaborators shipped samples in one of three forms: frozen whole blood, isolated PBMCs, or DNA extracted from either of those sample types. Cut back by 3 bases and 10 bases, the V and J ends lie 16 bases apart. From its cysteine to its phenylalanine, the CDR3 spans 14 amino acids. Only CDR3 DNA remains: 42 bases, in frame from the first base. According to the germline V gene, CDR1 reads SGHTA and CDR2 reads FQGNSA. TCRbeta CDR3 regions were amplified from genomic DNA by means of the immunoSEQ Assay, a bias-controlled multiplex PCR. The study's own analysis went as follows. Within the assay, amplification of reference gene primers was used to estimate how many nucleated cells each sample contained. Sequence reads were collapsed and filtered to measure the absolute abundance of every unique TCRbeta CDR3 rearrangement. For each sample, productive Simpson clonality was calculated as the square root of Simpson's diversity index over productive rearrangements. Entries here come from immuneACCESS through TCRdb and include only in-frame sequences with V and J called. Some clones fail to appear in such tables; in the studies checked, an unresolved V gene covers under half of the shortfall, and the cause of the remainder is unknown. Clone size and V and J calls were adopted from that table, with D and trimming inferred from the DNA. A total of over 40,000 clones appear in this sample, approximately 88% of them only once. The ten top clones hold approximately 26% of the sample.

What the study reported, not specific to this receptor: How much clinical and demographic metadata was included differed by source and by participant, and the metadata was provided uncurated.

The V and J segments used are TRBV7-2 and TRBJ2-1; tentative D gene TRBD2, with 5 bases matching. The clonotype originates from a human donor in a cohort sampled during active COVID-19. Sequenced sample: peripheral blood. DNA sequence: TGTGCCAGCAGCTTGAGCGGATTACGTGGCGAGCAGTTCTTC. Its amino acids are CASSLSGLRGEQFF.